The 13 T cell receptor beta chains below were found in one sample sequenced in a study of cytomegalovirus exposure and HLA in healthy donors. Researchers ran the PCR with 60 Vbeta and 13 Jbeta primers. Assay: immunoSEQ multiplex PCR; the TCRdb copy retains only in-frame clones and omits some. The data contain around 150,000 clones, around 80% of them singletons. The sample comprised PBMCs. The source is a male donor in good health and CMV-seropositive.

The chain recombines TRBV29-1 with TRBJ2-7, with D perhaps matching TRBD2 (5 bases). The CDR3 is 13 residues long. V lost 8 bases, J lost 4 bases, and 18 bases lay in between. CDR1 and CDR2 from the germline V gene are SQVTM and ANQGSEA. The CDR3 spells CSFRNPPGYEQYF. In nucleotides, the CDR3 is TGCAGCTTTCGGAATCCTCCGGGATACGAGCAGTACTTC.

This clone was detected only once. The chain has TRBV10-1 and TRBJ2-7; D is possibly TRBD1 (6 bases). V lost 3 bases and J 1 base, leaving 7 bases between the germline ends. The CDR3 consists of 13 residues. CDR1 is WNHNN, CDR2 SYGVQD, per germline (reference sequence). CDR3 in DNA: TGCGCCAGCAGTGAAGGACAGTCCTACGAGCAGTACTTC. This translates into CASSEGQSYEQYF.

This chain joins TRBV25-1 and TRBJ2-1; TRBD2 might be the D (7 bases). This CDR3 contains 15 residues. V was clipped by 1 base and J by 9 bases, with 16 bases between them. CDR1 is MGHDK, CDR2 SYGVNS, per germline. This CDR3 reads CASSESGGARIEQFF. The CDR3 DNA reads as TGTGCCAGCAGTGAATCGGGGGGCGCTAGGATTGAGCAGTTCTTC.

A remark on this clone: A read error may account for a junction end that differs from germline. At the DNA level, this CDR3 is encoded by other sequences in the same sample as well. The rearrangement links TRBV9 to TRBJ1-1, with 9 bases matching TRBD1. Germline V gene data show CDR1 as SGDLS and CDR2 as YYNGEE. The CDR3 sequence is 14 residues long. The CDR3 spells CASSAQWTGDEAFF. The DNA of the CDR3 is TGTGCCAGCAGCGCCCAATGGACAGGGGATGAAGCCTTCTTT.

The chain combines TRBV7-6 with TRBJ1-5, with 7 nucleotides matching TRBD1. The CDR3 length is 16 residues. V gave up 4 bases and J gave up 1 base; unmatched junction bases: 7. Germline V gene sequence: CDR1 SGHVS, CDR2 FNYEAQ. The CDR3 DNA is TGTGCCAGCAGCTGGGGTATCAGGGGGAGCAATCAGCCCCAGCATTTT. Protein: CASSWGIRGSNQPQHF.

The chain has TRBV5-6 and TRBJ2-3, with no clear D. Germline CDR1 SGHDT, CDR2 YYEEEE. CDR3 size: 14 residues. The V gene lost 2 bases and the J gene lost 0 bases, with 7 bases spanning the gap. CDR3 nucleotides: TGTGCCAGCAGCTTCCCCGGGAGCACAGATACGCAGTATTTT. It translates to CASSFPGSTDTQYF. Combining the CDR3 with reference TRBV5-6 and TRBJ2-3 gives the whole variable domain DAGVTQSPTHLIKTRGQQVTLRCSPKSGHDTVSWYQQALGQGPQFIFQYYEEEERQRGNFPDRFSGHQFPNYSSELNVNALLLGDSALYLCASSFPGSTDTQYFGPGTRLTVL.

The chain joins TRBV7-2 to TRBJ1-2, with TRBD1 matching 8 bases. The J segment lost 3 bases and the V segment lost 3 bases, leaving 9 bases of the junction unmatched. CDR1 and CDR2 from the germline V gene are SGHTA and FQGNSA. CDR3 length: 16 residues. This chain's CDR3 is CASSFRLGQGYYGYTF. The CDR3 DNA reads as TGTGCCAGCAGCTTTCGCCTAGGACAGGGATACTATGGCTACACCTTC.

The V call is TRBV30, the J call TRBJ1-6, with a weak D call TRBD1 (5 bases). CDR3 length equals 13 residues. V lost 3 bases and J lost 5, with 8 bases in between. Germline V gene lookup returns CDR1 GTSNPN and CDR2 SVGIG (reference sequence). For the CDR3, the DNA is TGTGCCTGGAGAAAGGGGAATAATTCACCCCTCCACTTT. Amino acid sequence: CAWRKGNNSPLHF. Filled out from reference TRBV30 and TRBJ1-6, the complete variable domain reads SQTIHQWPATLVQPVGSPLSLECTVEGTSNPNLYWYRQAAGRGLQLLFYSVGIGQISSEVPQNLSASRPQDRQFILSSKKLLLSDSGFYLCAWRKGNNSPLHFGNGTRLTVT.

This sequence joins TRBV6-4 and TRBJ2-2; no reliable D call. Trimming shortened V by 4 bases and J by 4 bases, and 10 bases separated the two germline ends. From germline, CDR1 is MRHNA and CDR2 SNTAGT. The CDR3 is 14 amino acids. In DNA, the CDR3 is TGTGCCAGCAGTGGGCTAGTTGGCACCGGGGAGCTGTTTTTT. It is translated as CASSGLVGTGELFF.

The CDR3: CASSWGGEKLFF. As DNA, the CDR3 is TGTGCCAGCAGCTGGGGGGGTGAAAAACTGTTTTTT. This chain uses TRBV14 with TRBJ1-4, with a possible D match to TRBD1 (5 bases). Looked up from germline, CDR1 is SGHDN and CDR2 is FVKESK. V dropped 5 bases and J dropped 7 bases, with 8 bases sitting between them. This CDR3 spans 12 amino acids.

This chain connects TRBV27 to TRBJ2-1; 14 nucleotides line up with TRBD2. Germline V CDR1 and CDR2: MNHEY, SMNVEV (reference sequence). The CDR3 is 18 residues long. J gave up 10 bases and V 2 bases, and 13 bases lay outside the gene matches. CDR3 coding DNA: TGTGCCAGCAGTTTACTCCGTCAGGGACTAGCGGGAGTAGGGGAGCAGTTCTTC. Translation: CASSLLRQGLAGVGEQFF.

The chain joins TRBV29-1 to TRBJ1-1; TRBD1 might be the D (5 bases). Germline V lookup: CDR1 SQVTM, CDR2 ANQGSEA. V was cut by 4 bases and J by 1 base, with 13 bases left in between. This CDR3 is 14 amino acids long. The CDR3 is CSVALRQKNTEAFF. The CDR3 coding sequence is TGCAGCGTTGCCCTTAGACAGAAGAACACTGAAGCTTTCTTT. The variable domain in full, completed from reference TRBV29-1 and TRBJ1-1, reads SAVISQKPSRDICQRGTSLTIQCQVDSQVTMMFWYRQQPGQSLTLIATANQGSEATYESGFVIDKFPISRPNLTFSTLTVSNMSPEDSSIYLCSVALRQKNTEAFFGQGTRLTVV.

CDR3 DNA: TGTGCCAGCAGTCCCCTGGCCGGGGAAGCTTTCTTT. It codes for CASSPLAGEAFF. The chain recombines TRBV28 with TRBJ1-1, with D unresolved. V lost 5 bases and J lost 8, with 12 bases in between. Looked up from germline, CDR1 is MDHEN and CDR2 is SYDVKM. The CDR3 contains 12 residues.